Listed below are T cell receptor beta chains from one sample, sequenced in a study of shared clonotypes between healthy human individuals. Sequenced by immunoSEQ multiplex PCR; TCRdb stores in-frame clones only, minus some. Counted here are 500,000 to 700,000 clones, around 96% occurring once; the ten biggest clones make up over 0.095%. The sequenced sample was naive CD8+ T cells sorted from blood. The receptors here all came from a woman aged 25 to 39 in good health. Both conserved end residues are part of each CDR3. Fields, in order: V gene, D gene, J gene, clone size, CDR3 DNA, CDR3 protein. The D gene is left open where the match is weak. Clone sizes are given selectively: once, few, many, or a class where the clone is expanded.

v_call: TRBV28; d_call: TRBD2; j_call: TRBJ2-1; clone_size: NA; cdr3_nt: TGTGCCAGCAGCCGGGGACTAGCGGGAGATGAGCAGTTCTTC; cdr3_aa: CASSRGLAGDEQFF
v_call: TRBV6-1; d_call: NA; j_call: TRBJ2-7; clone_size: NA; cdr3_nt: TGTGCCAGCAGTGAACCTATAAGAGGGTTCGAGCAGTACTTC; cdr3_aa: CASSEPIRGFEQYF
v_call: TRBV7-8; d_call: NA; j_call: TRBJ2-1; clone_size: NA; cdr3_nt: TGTGCCAGCGCCACCGAATGGGATGAGCAGTTCTTC; cdr3_aa: CASATEWDEQFF
v_call: TRBV5-4; d_call: NA; j_call: TRBJ2-7; clone_size: NA; cdr3_nt: TGTGCCAGCAGCAACACGGACCTACCCTACGAGCAGTACTTC; cdr3_aa: CASSNTDLPYEQYF
v_call: TRBV6-5; d_call: NA; j_call: TRBJ1-3; clone_size: NA; cdr3_nt: TGTGCCAGCAGTTACGGGGGGTATGGAAACACCATATATTTT; cdr3_aa: CASSYGGYGNTIYF
v_call: TRBV7-3; d_call: TRBD1; j_call: TRBJ1-2; clone_size: NA; cdr3_nt: TGTGCCAGCAGCTTCGCGGGACAGGGGCTCACCTTC; cdr3_aa: CASSFAGQGLTF
v_call: TRBV7-9; d_call: NA; j_call: TRBJ2-2; clone_size: NA; cdr3_nt: TGTGCCAGCAGCTTAGTGTTCTGGACGACCGGGGAGCTGTTTTTT; cdr3_aa: CASSLVFWTTGELFF
v_call: TRBV14; d_call: NA; j_call: TRBJ2-1; clone_size: NA; cdr3_nt: TGTGCCAGCAGCCCCGCCCAGGTGATTGTTTACAATGAGCAGTTCTTC; cdr3_aa: CASSPAQVIVYNEQFF
v_call: TRBV11-2; d_call: NA; j_call: TRBJ2-7; clone_size: NA; cdr3_nt: TGTGCCAGCAGCTTAGGGGTCGGAGAGCAGTACTTC; cdr3_aa: CASSLGVGEQYF
v_call: TRBV28; d_call: NA; j_call: TRBJ1-2; clone_size: once; cdr3_nt: TGTGCCAGCAGTTGGGGGGAGTCCTCCTATGGCTACACCTTC; cdr3_aa: CASSWGESSYGYTF
v_call: TRBV28; d_call: TRBD2; j_call: TRBJ2-1; clone_size: NA; cdr3_nt: TGTGCCAGCAGTTACGGGAGGGTCAGGAATGAGCAGTTCTTC; cdr3_aa: CASSYGRVRNEQFF
v_call: TRBV10-3; d_call: TRBD2; j_call: TRBJ2-7; clone_size: NA; cdr3_nt: TGTGCCATCAGTGCCGGGACTAGCGGCTACGAGCAGTACTTC; cdr3_aa: CAISAGTSGYEQYF
v_call: TRBV7-9; d_call: NA; j_call: TRBJ1-6; clone_size: NA; cdr3_nt: TGTGCCAGCAGCCTACCTCCAGACAGACCTAATTCACCCCTCCACTTT; cdr3_aa: CASSLPPDRPNSPLHF
v_call: TRBV10-1; d_call: TRBD2; j_call: TRBJ2-1; clone_size: NA; cdr3_nt: TGCGCCAGCAGCCACACTAGCGGGGGGTACAATGAGCAGTTCTTC; cdr3_aa: CASSHTSGGYNEQFF
v_call: TRBV7-9; d_call: TRBD1; j_call: TRBJ2-7; clone_size: NA; cdr3_nt: TGTGCCAGCAGCGCCGGGACAGGGAGCCACGAGCAGTACTTC; cdr3_aa: CASSAGTGSHEQYF
v_call: TRBV5-5; d_call: TRBD1; j_call: TRBJ2-7; clone_size: once; cdr3_nt: TGTGCCAGCAGCTTACCCGACACAGGGGGATACGAGCAGTACTTC; cdr3_aa: CASSLPDTGGYEQYF
v_call: TRBV2; d_call: TRBD2; j_call: TRBJ2-1; clone_size: NA; cdr3_nt: TGTGCCAGCAGTGAAGTGATTAGCGGGAGCTCCTACAATGAGCAGTTCTTC; cdr3_aa: CASSEVISGSSYNEQFF
v_call: TRBV28; d_call: NA; j_call: TRBJ1-5; clone_size: NA; cdr3_nt: TGTGCCATCGGACAGATCGATAGCAATCAGCCCCAGCATTTT; cdr3_aa: CAIGQIDSNQPQHF
v_call: TRBV7-9; d_call: TRBD1; j_call: TRBJ1-1; clone_size: NA; cdr3_nt: TGTGCCAGCAGCCCGGGTGGGACAGGGGTTACTGAAGCTTTCTTT; cdr3_aa: CASSPGGTGVTEAFF
v_call: TRBV9; d_call: TRBD2; j_call: TRBJ2-7; clone_size: NA; cdr3_nt: TGTGCCAGCAGCGTTTCCCGTAGCGGGAGTTCTTACGAGCAGTACTTC; cdr3_aa: CASSVSRSGSSYEQYF
v_call: TRBV27; d_call: TRBD1; j_call: TRBJ1-2; clone_size: once; cdr3_nt: TGTGCCAGCAGTCTCCGACAGGGGCACCCACTGGGCTACACCTTC; cdr3_aa: CASSLRQGHPLGYTF
v_call: TRBV6-5; d_call: TRBD1; j_call: TRBJ1-2; clone_size: NA; cdr3_nt: TGTGCCAGCAGTTACTCTAAGGGGACAGGGGACTATGGCTACACCTTC; cdr3_aa: CASSYSKGTGDYGYTF
v_call: TRBV21-1; d_call: NA; j_call: TRBJ1-4; clone_size: NA; cdr3_nt: TGTGCCAGCAGCCCGGGTGCCGGGACAGGTTTTATTGAACTGTTTTTT; cdr3_aa: CASSPGAGTGFIELFF
v_call: TRBV7-9; d_call: TRBD2; j_call: TRBJ2-7; clone_size: NA; cdr3_nt: TGTGCCAGCAGCCCCCGAACTAGCGGCGAGCAGTACTTC; cdr3_aa: CASSPRTSGEQYF
v_call: TRBV7-2; d_call: NA; j_call: TRBJ2-3; clone_size: NA; cdr3_nt: TGTGCCAGCAGCTTAGCGCTCGGGAGAGCCAGCACAGATACGCAGTATTTT; cdr3_aa: CASSLALGRASTDTQYF
v_call: TRBV19; d_call: NA; j_call: TRBJ2-5; clone_size: NA; cdr3_nt: TGTGCCAGTAGTATTGACGGTGAAGAGACCCAGTACTTC; cdr3_aa: CASSIDGEETQYF
v_call: TRBV19; d_call: NA; j_call: TRBJ2-5; clone_size: NA; cdr3_nt: TGTGCCAGTAGTATAGATGGCAGCTACCAAGAGACCCAGTACTTC; cdr3_aa: CASSIDGSYQETQYF
v_call: TRBV5-1; d_call: TRBD2; j_call: TRBJ2-2; clone_size: NA; cdr3_nt: TGCGCCAGCAGCTTTCTAGCGGGAGGGCCTTTCGGCGGGGAGCTGTTTTTT; cdr3_aa: CASSFLAGGPFGGELFF
v_call: TRBV15; d_call: TRBD1; j_call: TRBJ2-7; clone_size: NA; cdr3_nt: TGTGCCACCAGCAGCCGGGACAGGGGGTTCTACGAGCAGTACTTC; cdr3_aa: CATSSRDRGFYEQYF
v_call: TRBV27; d_call: TRBD1; j_call: TRBJ1-1; clone_size: NA; cdr3_nt: TGTGCCAGCAGTTTATTCACAGGGGGGTTCACTGAAGCTTTCTTT; cdr3_aa: CASSLFTGGFTEAFF
v_call: TRBV9; d_call: NA; j_call: TRBJ2-7; clone_size: NA; cdr3_nt: TGTGCCAGCAGCGTAGTCCCCGAGCGGAACTACGAGCAGTACTTC; cdr3_aa: CASSVVPERNYEQYF
v_call: TRBV4-1; d_call: NA; j_call: TRBJ2-1; clone_size: NA; cdr3_nt: TGCGCCAGCAGCCCCCAGGCAGCGTACAATGAGCAGTTCTTC; cdr3_aa: CASSPQAAYNEQFF
v_call: TRBV29-1; d_call: TRBD1; j_call: TRBJ2-7; clone_size: NA; cdr3_nt: TGCAGCGTTGTGTACAGGGACAGTTACTACGAGCAGTACTTC; cdr3_aa: CSVVYRDSYYEQYF
v_call: TRBV2; d_call: TRBD2; j_call: TRBJ2-7; clone_size: NA; cdr3_nt: TGTGCCAGCGTCGCGGGAGGGCTCGAGCAGTACTTC; cdr3_aa: CASVAGGLEQYF
v_call: TRBV19; d_call: NA; j_call: TRBJ2-4; clone_size: NA; cdr3_nt: TGTGCCAGTAGCCGAGGACCTGGGGCCAAAAACATTCAGTACTTC; cdr3_aa: CASSRGPGAKNIQYF
v_call: TRBV28; d_call: NA; j_call: TRBJ2-3; clone_size: NA; cdr3_nt: TGTGCCAGCAGACGGGTCAAATCCTCAGATACGCAGTATTTT; cdr3_aa: CASRRVKSSDTQYF
v_call: TRBV7-9; d_call: NA; j_call: TRBJ2-3; clone_size: NA; cdr3_nt: TGTGCCAGCAGTTTAAAACAGTGGATCACAGATACGCAGTATTTT; cdr3_aa: CASSLKQWITDTQYF
v_call: TRBV29-1; d_call: NA; j_call: TRBJ2-1; clone_size: NA; cdr3_nt: TGCAGCGTTGAAGGGGGACGGGCGGAACCCTACAATGAGCAGTTCTTC; cdr3_aa: CSVEGGRAEPYNEQFF
v_call: TRBV27; d_call: TRBD1; j_call: TRBJ1-5; clone_size: NA; cdr3_nt: TGTGCCAGCAGCCCCCGGGACAGGGACCGGCCCCAGCATTTT; cdr3_aa: CASSPRDRDRPQHF
v_call: TRBV27; d_call: NA; j_call: TRBJ2-7; clone_size: once; cdr3_nt: TGTGCCAGCAGTTTATCCACTCCCCACGAGCAGTACTTC; cdr3_aa: CASSLSTPHEQYF
v_call: TRBV30; d_call: TRBD2; j_call: TRBJ2-7; clone_size: NA; cdr3_nt: TGTGCCTGGAGTGTAGGGACTACCTACGAGCAGTACTTC; cdr3_aa: CAWSVGTTYEQYF
v_call: TRBV11-2; d_call: TRBD2; j_call: TRBJ2-3; clone_size: NA; cdr3_nt: TGTGCCAGCAGCTTAGAACTAGCGGGACTAACAGATACGCAGTATTTT; cdr3_aa: CASSLELAGLTDTQYF
v_call: TRBV2; d_call: TRBD1; j_call: TRBJ2-7; clone_size: NA; cdr3_nt: TGTGCCAGCAGTGAAGATAACAGGGGGAACGAGCAGTACTTC; cdr3_aa: CASSEDNRGNEQYF
v_call: TRBV11-2; d_call: NA; j_call: TRBJ2-7; clone_size: once; cdr3_nt: TGTGCCAGCAGCTCAGGACCACAGACATCCTACGAGCAGTACTTC; cdr3_aa: CASSSGPQTSYEQYF
v_call: TRBV6-4; d_call: NA; j_call: TRBJ2-1; clone_size: NA; cdr3_nt: TGTGCCAGCAGTGAGGACCCGATCTACAATGAGCAGTTCTTC; cdr3_aa: CASSEDPIYNEQFF
v_call: TRBV19; d_call: NA; j_call: TRBJ2-7; clone_size: NA; cdr3_nt: TGTGCCAGTAGTAATCCGGGCTCCTACGAGCAGTACTTC; cdr3_aa: CASSNPGSYEQYF
v_call: TRBV19; d_call: TRBD2; j_call: TRBJ2-1; clone_size: NA; cdr3_nt: TGTGCCAGTAGTACCGGGACTAGCGGGAGTATTTACAATGAGCAGTTCTTC; cdr3_aa: CASSTGTSGSIYNEQFF
v_call: TRBV6-5; d_call: NA; j_call: TRBJ1-5; clone_size: NA; cdr3_nt: TGTGCCAGCAGTTTGCAGGGCAATCAGCCCCAGCATTTT; cdr3_aa: CASSLQGNQPQHF
v_call: TRBV28; d_call: TRBD2; j_call: TRBJ2-7; clone_size: once; cdr3_nt: TGTGCCAGCAGCCCCTCTGCGGGACTAGCGAAAACGAATCGGTTTGAGCAGTACTTC; cdr3_aa: CASSPSAGLAKTNRFEQYF